The sequence of this TCR beta chain was determined in a study of blood T cells in healthy people across ages. About the study: In model experiments, template switching was able to capture about one barcoded beta molecule for every two T cells that were present.

Points from the study as a whole: PBMCs that were unsorted prevented a conclusive naive versus antigen-experienced comparison.

This CDR3 is built from 15 residues. The V end lost 6 bases, the J end lost 2 bases, and 14 bases lay between the germline ends. Per the germline V gene, CDR1 is MDHEN and CDR2 is SYDVKM. This clonotype was recorded many times. Antigen unknown. The second PCR ran about 6 to 11 cycles with a sample-barcoded 5' primer and J-beta primers. One entry per CDR3 protein, called by TCRdb with MiXCR from the 5' RACE reads. The repertoire holds about 800,000 distinct CDR3 sequences, about 42% seen once, with roughly 20% in the top ten. The origin of this receptor is an elderly man in good health. V usage is TRBV28 and J usage is TRBJ2-1; perhaps TRBD2 as D (6 bases). Sample: blood. CDR3 sequence (DNA): TGTGCCAGCAGCATTGGGGGGTTCCCCTACAATGAGCAGTTCTTC. Translation gives CASSIGGFPYNEQFF.